This T cell receptor beta chain was documented in a study of blood T cells in healthy people across ages. Germline CDR1 SGHRS, CDR2 YFSETQ. The CDR3 runs 14 residues. The germline V and J ends were trimmed by 0 bases and 11 bases, with 17 bases remaining between them. Samples each yielded at least 6 micrograms of total RNA. Alongside a J-beta primer mix, a sample-barcoded 5' primer served in a second PCR lasting about 6 to 12 cycles. Template switching added a 12-random-nucleotide identifier to every cDNA molecule. TCRdb re-derived calls from the 5' RACE reads in MiXCR, one entry per CDR3 protein. Among about a million distinct CDR3 sequences listed, roughly half were seen once.

The rearrangement joins TRBV5-1 to TRBJ2-5; D might be TRBD2 (6 bases). The sample was blood. This sequence was found in a woman aged 60-75 years in good health. The CDR3: CASSLGQPGGEQYF. CDR3 bases: TGCGCCAGCAGCTTGGGCCAGCCCGGGGGTGAGCAGTACTTC. Variable domain in full (rest from reference TRBV5-1 and TRBJ2-5): KAGVTQTPRYLIKTRGQQVTLSCSPISGHRSVSWYQQTPGQGLQFLFEYFSETQRNKGNFPGRFSGRQFSNSRSEMNVSTLELGDSALYLCASSLGQPGGEQYFGPGTRLLVL.